The entry below gives a single T cell receptor (beta chain) sequence along with its context. CD8+ and CD4+ T cells taken from blood had their TCR beta sequenced. Healthy donors constituted the control group, matched for age and sex. TEMRA cells were FACS-enriched, while CD8+ and CD4+ T cells were negatively isolated. The data derive from a study of CD8 T cells in Susac syndrome. With random hexamers, about 0.5 to 1 ug RNA was reverse transcribed. Multiplex PCR with immunoSEQ amplified the TCR beta CDR3 across 54 Vbeta and 13 Jbeta. TCRdb reprocessed the immunoSEQ multiplex PCR reads via MiXCR and lists one record per CDR3 protein. Among about 130,000 distinct CDR3 sequences listed, more than 90% were seen once. Germline lookup yields CDR1 MNHEY and CDR2 SVGEGT. The CDR3 is 16 residues long. The V end lost 5 bases, the J end lost 1 base, and 17 bases lay between the germline ends.

The gene calls are TRBV6-2 or TRBV6-3 and TRBJ2-5, with D possibly being TRBD2 (6 bases). This clonotype originated in a human donor in good health. Sequences were obtained from CD4+ T cells from PBMCs. CDR3 DNA: TGTGCCAGCAGTAGAGGATTAGCGGCCCTCCAAGAGACCCAGTACTTC. Encoded protein: CASSRGLAALQETQYF.